The sequence of this T cell receptor beta chain was determined in a study of blood T cell repertoires in COVID-19. Study-wide background: Sources were T cells, B-cell-depleted T cells, or PBMCs; the material itself was cDNA or gDNA.

Germline values: CDR1 MNHNY, CDR2 SVGAGI (reference sequence). The CDR3 loop spans 16 amino acids. V trimming: 3 bases; J trimming: 4 bases; junction bases outside the gene matches: 6. Produced via immunoSEQ multiplex PCR; TCRdb's table is partial and in-frame only. This sample has hundreds of thousands of clones, with approximately 86% found just once. The TCR was taken from a man aged 55 to 70 who had recovered from COVID-19. The rearrangement joins TRBV6-6 to TRBJ2-2; TRBD1 matches at 9 bases. Sequenced material: peripheral blood. CDR3 coding DNA: TGTGCCAGCAGTTATGGACAGGGGCTTACCACCGGGGAGCTGTTTTTT. Its protein product is CASSYGQGLTTGELFF.